The entry below gives a single T cell receptor (beta chain) sequence along with its context. Its target is unknown. This entry belongs to a study of T cell repertoires in cytomegalovirus infection. Looking at the study overall: Recently identified HLA-C-restricted and well-studied HLA-B-restricted CMV epitopes were used. Study findings and constraints: There were HLA-C-restricted CMV-specific TCR beta clonotypes dominating the ex vivo response. Cumulative public TCR beta family frequency identified carriers of CMV plus the relevant HLA.

One entry per CDR3 protein, called by TCRdb with MiXCR from the reads. The sample comprises around 300,000 distinct CDR3 sequences, 20% to 25% of which are singletons, and about 21% rests with the top ten. CDR1 and CDR2 (germline): MDHEN, SYDVKM. This CDR3 region has 17 residues. V lost 4 bases to trimming and J lost 1 base, with 19 bases between them. This clonotype was obtained from a human donor in good health (CMV status not recorded). Some clones in this sample may be carry-over from other donors' samples. The source material was cultured PBMCs, sampled from culture after CMV antigen stimulation. The rearrangement uses TRBV28 and TRBJ2-5; perhaps TRBD2 as D (6 bases). The CDR3 DNA reads as TGTGCCAGCAGTTCGAAACGACTAGAGTGGGGCCAAGAGACCCAGTACTTC. It specifies CASSSKRLEWGQETQYF.